The next 10 T cell receptor beta chains were all read from a single sample in a study of blood T cells in healthy people across ages (dated by TCRdb to between 2014 and 2017). Libraries were constructed by 5' RACE. Sequencing took place on an Illumina HiSeq 2500. A second roughly 7 to 11 cycle PCR used a sample-barcoded 5' primer and a J-beta primer mix. The public reads were run again by TCRdb, first through fastp at Q25 and then through MiXCR, and only productive beta chains were kept. All rows with the same CDR3 protein become a single entry with the most common DNA and genes. Within this sample are about a million distinct CDR3 sequences, with 51% of them counted one time only. Of the sample, about a fifth is held by the ten largest clones. Material for sequencing was blood. The receptors were sampled from a woman aged 55-75 years in good health.

The rearrangement joins TRBV7-2 to TRBJ2-1; D perhaps matches TRBD2 (7 bases). The CDR3 is made up of 15 amino acids. Looked up from germline, CDR1 is SGHTA and CDR2 is FQGNSA. V lost 4 bases and J lost 6, with 16 bases in between. The CDR3 here is CASSYSGGWFNEQFF. For the CDR3, the DNA is TGTGCCAGCAGCTATTCGGGGGGCTGGTTCAATGAGCAGTTCTTC. Variable domain in full (rest from reference TRBV7-2 and TRBJ2-1): GAGVSQSPSNKVTEKGKDVELRCDPISGHTALYWYRQSLGQGLEFLIYFQGNSAPDKSGLPSDRFSAERTGGSVSTLTIQRTQQEDSAVYLCASSYSGGWFNEQFFGPGTRLTVL.

This chain uses TRBV29-1 with TRBJ2-5; no firm D call. Germline V gene sequence: CDR1 SQVTM, CDR2 ANQGSEA. The CDR3 has 12 residues. Trimming shortened V by 7 bases and J by 0 bases, and 9 bases separated the two germline ends. CDR3 region: CSARRNQETQYF. The CDR3 coding sequence is TGCAGCGCAAGACGGAACCAAGAGACCCAGTACTTC.

As concerns this clonotype: The junction shows a germline mismatch at one end, possibly a read error. The chain is built from TRBV20-1 and TRBJ1-5, with a tentative D call TRBD1 (6 bases). Germline CDR1 and CDR2: DFQATT and SNEGSKA (reference sequence). The CDR3 runs to 15 residues. The CDR3 region is CSANLVGGGNQPQHF. CDR3 DNA: TGCAGTGCTAACCTTGTGGGGGGCGGCAACCAGCCCCAGCATTTT.

This clonotype has just a few counts. V is TRBV4-3 and J is TRBJ2-1; D ambiguous. V was trimmed by 5 bases and J by 7 bases, leaving 9 bases between them. The germline V gene encodes CDR1 LGHNA and CDR2 YSLEER. The CDR3 length is 12 residues. CDR3 nucleotide sequence: TGCGCCAGCAGCTCCCGAGCTAATGAGCAGTTCTTC. Translating gives CASSSRANEQFF.

This clonotype was observed a few times. The gene calls are TRBV6-5 and TRBJ2-5, with D possibly TRBD2 on 6 matching bases. Trimming removed 2 bases at V and 5 bases at J, with 12 bases between. Germline CDR1 and CDR2: MNHEY and SVGAGI. CDR3 length: 14 amino acids. The CDR3 is CASSYATSSETQYF. CDR3 bases: TGTGCCAGCAGTTACGCAACTAGCTCGGAGACCCAGTACTTC.

V and J are TRBV29-1 and TRBJ2-7, with 8 bases identical to TRBD2. V was clipped by 6 bases and J by 7 bases; unmatched bases: 17. From germline, CDR1 is SQVTM and CDR2 ANQGSEA. CDR3 length: 15 amino acids. CDR3: CSVRGTVAGPGEQYF. The DNA for the CDR3 is TGCAGCGTCCGGGGCACAGTAGCGGGGCCTGGGGAGCAGTACTTC.

V gene TRBV24-1 combines with J gene TRBJ2-5, with 9 nucleotides matching TRBD2. J gave up 1 base and V 6 bases, and 14 bases lay outside the gene matches. Germline V gene data show CDR1 as KGHDR and CDR2 as SFDVKD. CDR3 length: 18 amino acids. The CDR3: CATSLSTAAGGFQETQYF. As DNA, the CDR3 is TGTGCCACCAGTTTGAGCACGGCGGCGGGAGGGTTCCAAGAGACCCAGTACTTC.

The table lists this clonotype with a few counts. The rearrangement uses TRBV4-2 and TRBJ2-7; D may be TRBD2 (6 bases). Trimming stripped 5 bases from V and 2 bases from J, with 10 bases between. The CDR3 is made up of 13 amino acids. Germline V gene data show CDR1 as LGHNA and CDR2 as YNFKEQ. The CDR3 bases are TGTGCCAGCAGCACGCCGGGAGCCTACGAGCAGTACTTC. Translating it yields CASSTPGAYEQYF.

This chain links TRBV28 with TRBJ2-3, with a weak D call TRBD2 (6 bases). V lost 2 bases, J lost 4 bases, and 13 bases lay in between. Germline CDR1 MDHEN, CDR2 SYDVKM. The CDR3 has 15 amino acids. The CDR3 loop is CASSLTSPPADTQYF. The CDR3 nucleotides are TGTGCCAGCAGTTTAACTAGCCCTCCGGCAGATACGCAGTATTTT.

There are many counts of this clonotype. The V gene is TRBV6-1, the J gene TRBJ2-7; 13 nucleotides align to TRBD2. There are 13 residues in the CDR3. V lost 7 bases to trimming and J lost 4 bases; unmatched junction nucleotides: 1. From germline, CDR1 is MNHNS and CDR2 SASEGT. The CDR3 here is CASTTSGRYEQYF. CDR3 in DNA: TGTGCCAGCACGACTAGCGGGAGGTACGAGCAGTACTTC.